Following are 22 T cell receptor beta chains from one sample sequenced in a study of neoadjuvant anti-PD-1 for oral cavity cancer. Libraries were prepared by immunoSEQ multiplex PCR; TCRdb keeps only in-frame clonotypes and omits some of them. The data show approximately 32,000 clones, with around 87% seen just once and approximately 3.7% held by the top ten. The material was PBMCs, obtained before nivolumab (anti-PD-1) treatment. The receptors shown here come from a person aged 35 to 85 with oral cavity squamous cell carcinoma.

The J gene is TRBJ1-4, the V gene TRBV18; 8 bases fit TRBD1. V lost 3 bases and J lost 8; bases outside the gene matches: 8. CDR3 length equals 15 residues. CDR1 and CDR2 from the germline V gene are KGHSH and LQKENI. In DNA form, the CDR3 reads TGTGCCAGCTCACCTCCGGGACAGGCGAGAGAAAAACTGTTTTTT. Translating gives CASSPPGQAREKLFF. The whole variable domain, remainder taken from reference TRBV18 and TRBJ1-4, is NAGVMQNPRHLVRRRGQEARLRCSPMKGHSHVYWYRQLPEEGLKFMVYLQKENIIDESGMPKERFSAEFPKEGPSILRIQQVVRGDSAAYFCASSPPGQAREKLFFGSGTQLSVL.

V usage is TRBV29-1 and J usage is TRBJ1-5; D remains unclear. The CDR3 has 13 amino acids. CDR1 SQVTM and CDR2 ANQGSEA come from the germline V gene. V was pared by 4 bases and J by 2 bases, with 9 bases between. In nucleotides, the CDR3 is TGCAGCGTTGCAGGATATGGCAATCAGCCCCAGCATTTT. Translating it yields CSVAGYGNQPQHF.

V usage is TRBV7-9 and J usage is TRBJ1-2, with TRBD1 identical over 8 bases. Germline trimming cut 5 bases from V and 0 bases from J; bases unmatched to any gene: 11. The CDR3 runs to 17 residues. Per germline, CDR1 SEHNR and CDR2 FQNEAQ (reference sequence). The CDR3 DNA follows: TGTGCCAGCAGCGTAGGACAGGGAAGACCGGCTAACTATGGCTACACCTTC. Translation gives CASSVGQGRPANYGYTF.

The chain carries TRBV6-1 and TRBJ1-1; D is uncertain. V was shortened by 0 bases and J by 11 bases, with 16 bases between the two germline ends. From germline, CDR1 is MNHNS and CDR2 SASEGT. This CDR3 spans 14 amino acids. The CDR3 nucleotides are TGTGCCAGCAGTGAAGCTTGGACGGACGGGCGGGCTTTCTTT. This sequence encodes CASSEAWTDGRAFF.

The V and J genes are TRBV19 and TRBJ1-1; no clear D. The CDR3 totals 15 residues. The V gene's germline CDR1 is LNHDA and CDR2 SQIVND (reference sequence). V was cut by 1 base and J by 0 bases, with 9 bases left in between. CDR3 DNA sequence: TGTGCCAGTAGTATAGTGTACAGTCTGAACACTGAAGCTTTCTTT. Residues: CASSIVYSLNTEAFF.

This clone was counted between two and nine times. This chain links TRBV4-3 with TRBJ1-1, with 9 bases fitting TRBD1. CDR3 length equals 16 residues. The trim removed 3 bases at V and 5 bases at J, leaving 10 bases unmatched. Germline CDR1 and CDR2: LGHNA and YSLEER. The CDR3, as DNA: TGCGCCAGCAGCCACGTAACCGGGACAGGGAATACTGAAGCTTTCTTT. The encoded protein is CASSHVTGTGNTEAFF.

The rearrangement uses TRBV15 and TRBJ1-2; no definite D call. V dropped 1 base and J dropped 3 bases, with 21 bases sitting between them. CDR3 length equals 18 residues. Germline CDR1 is LNHNV and CDR2 is YYDKDF (reference sequence). As DNA, the CDR3 is TGTGCCACCAGCAGAGCTTTAGTAACGTCCCGCATTTACTATGGCTACACCTTC. This translates into CATSRALVTSRIYYGYTF.

Here the CDR3 DNA reads TGCGCCAGCAGCCAAGGGACAGGTCGGACCGGGGAGCTGTTTTTT. Translation gives CASSQGTGRTGELFF. This chain joins TRBV4-3 and TRBJ2-2; 7 bases match TRBD1. This CDR3 contains 15 residues. The J segment lost 5 bases and the V segment lost 1 base, leaving 4 bases of the junction unmatched. Per germline, CDR1 LGHNA and CDR2 YSLEER.

Here the CDR3 reads CAINLGGGASNEQFF. For the CDR3, the DNA is TGTGCCATCAATTTGGGCGGGGGGGCTAGCAATGAGCAGTTCTTC. V is TRBV10-3 and J is TRBJ2-1; 9 bases map to TRBD2. This CDR3 spans 15 amino acids. Germline-derived CDR1 and CDR2 are ENHRY and SYGVKD. Trimming at V came to 7 bases and at J to 6 bases, leaving 10 bases not matched to a gene.

This clone was counted between two and nine times. This sequence joins TRBV11-2 and TRBJ1-2; 8 nucleotides align to TRBD1. CDR1 and CDR2 (germline): SGHAT, FQNNGV. This CDR3 is 14 amino acids long. With V trimmed by 7 bases and J by 7 bases, 11 bases remained unmatched. CDR3 region: CASTNTGGLSGYTF. CDR3 DNA sequence: TGTGCCAGCACAAACACAGGGGGTTTGAGTGGCTACACCTTC.

The V call is TRBV7-2, the J call TRBJ2-7; 9 nucleotides line up with TRBD2. This CDR3 has 15 amino acids. The ends lost 5 bases at V and 2 bases at J; junction bases unmatched: 7. CDR1 is SGHTA and CDR2 is FQGNSA in the germline V gene. The CDR3 DNA reads as TGTGCCAGCAGCACCCAAGCGGGGGGCACCTACGAGCAGTACTTC. It specifies CASSTQAGGTYEQYF.

V is TRBV5-4 and J is TRBJ2-5; TRBD1 matches at 8 bases. The J segment lost 2 bases and the V segment lost 0 bases, leaving 3 bases of the junction unmatched. The V gene's germline CDR1 is SGHNT and CDR2 YYREEE (reference sequence). CDR3 length equals 15 residues. The CDR3 spells CASSLERQGQETQYF. The CDR3 DNA sequence: TGTGCCAGCAGCTTGGAGAGACAGGGGCAAGAGACCCAGTACTTC.

The chain employs TRBV7-6 and TRBJ1-3; a weak D match, TRBD1 (6 bases). CDR3 length: 16 residues. Germline V gives CDR1 SGHVS, CDR2 FNYEAQ. V shed 4 bases and J shed 0 bases, with 13 bases lying between them. CDR3 region: CASSSPRDTSGNTIYF. CDR3 DNA sequence: TGTGCCAGCAGCTCACCACGGGACACCTCTGGAAACACCATATATTTT.

This chain links TRBV5-1 with TRBJ1-6; D gene ambiguous. CDR3 length equals 15 residues. Germline lookup yields CDR1 SGHRS and CDR2 YFSETQ. The V and J ends lost 1 base and 5 bases respectively, with 10 bases between them. The CDR3 is CASSLNGGDNSPLHF. The CDR3 nucleotides are TGCGCCAGCAGCTTGAACGGTGGGGATAATTCACCCCTCCACTTT. Complete variable domain (other parts from reference TRBV5-1 and TRBJ1-6): KAGVTQTPRYLIKTRGQQVTLSCSPISGHRSVSWYQQTPGQGLQFLFEYFSETQRNKGNFPGRFSGRQFSNSRSEMNVSTLELGDSALYLCASSLNGGDNSPLHFGNGTRLTVT.

The chain recombines TRBV4-3 with TRBJ1-6, with TRBD1 identical over 7 bases. The CDR3 covers 15 residues. CDR1 is LGHNA, CDR2 YSLEER, per germline. The V and J ends lost 3 bases and 6 bases, in that order; junction bases with no gene match: 5. The CDR3 region is CASSQGGQVNSPLHF. The CDR3 coding sequence is TGCGCCAGCAGCCAGGGAGGACAGGTTAATTCACCCCTCCACTTT.

The chain recombines TRBV5-4 with TRBJ2-3, with TRBD2 matching over 8 bases. J was trimmed by 6 bases and V by 5 bases; bases with no gene match: 5. The CDR3 has 13 amino acids. The germline CDR1 and CDR2 sequences are SGHNT and YYREEE (reference sequence). CDR3 residues: CASSPRGGDTQYF. The CDR3 nucleotides read TGTGCCAGCAGTCCCCGGGGGGGGGATACGCAGTATTTT. Complete variable domain (other parts from reference TRBV5-4 and TRBJ2-3): ETGVTQSPTHLIKTRGQQVTLRCSSQSGHNTVSWYQQALGQGPQFIFQYYREEENGRGNFPPRFSGLQFPNYSSELNVNALELDDSALYLCASSPRGGDTQYFGPGTRLTVL.

This rearrangement joins TRBV25-1 to TRBJ1-1, with a weak D call TRBD1 (6 bases). The CDR3 consists of 14 residues. Germline V gene sequence: CDR1 MGHDK, CDR2 SYGVNS. Trimming stripped 4 bases from V and 1 base from J, with 10 bases between. CDR3 nucleotide sequence: TGTGCCAGCAGTGGCAGGGGTTGGAACACTGAAGCTTTCTTT. It yields the protein CASSGRGWNTEAFF.

This sequence joins TRBV6-4 and TRBJ2-2; possible D gene TRBD1, 6 bases. Per the germline V gene, CDR1 is MRHNA and CDR2 is SNTAGT. The CDR3 contains 14 residues. Trimming cost V 6 bases and J 3 bases, with 11 bases left between them. The CDR3 reads CASSTGLDTGELFF. The CDR3, as DNA: TGTGCCAGCAGCACAGGGTTAGACACCGGGGAGCTGTTTTTT.

Of note for this clone: A read error may account for a junction end that differs from germline. The V call is TRBV27, the J call TRBJ2-5; D possibly corresponds to TRBD1 (5 bases). The CDR3 loop spans 14 amino acids. Germline V gene sequence: CDR1 MNHEY, CDR2 SMNVEV (reference sequence). The CDR3 region has the DNA TGTGCCAGCAGTTTAAGATGGGGCCAAGGGACCCAGTACTTC. Translation: CASSLRWGQGTQYF.

The chain is built from TRBV7-2 and TRBJ1-1; 9 bases are shared with TRBD1. CDR3 size: 15 residues. Looked up from germline, CDR1 is SGHTA and CDR2 is FQGNSA. V gave up 3 bases and J gave up 4 bases; unmatched junction bases: 6. As DNA, the CDR3 is TGTGCCAGCAGCTTCCATAGGACAGGGGTCACTGAAGCTTTCTTT. This gives the protein CASSFHRTGVTEAFF.

This chain uses TRBV19 with TRBJ2-2; 8 nucleotides agree with TRBD1. Germline lookup yields CDR1 LNHDA and CDR2 SQIVND (reference sequence). This CDR3 contains 14 residues. Trimming took 4 bases from V and 5 from J; bases not matched to a gene: 3. The CDR3 region has the DNA TGTGCCAGTAGTAGAGGACAGGGTACCGGGGAGCTGTTTTTT. Translation gives CASSRGQGTGELFF.

V is TRBV21-1 and J is TRBJ1-2; the table's TRBD1 call for D was not verified on the DNA. TRBV21-1 corresponds to a pseudogene. The length of the CDR3 is 14 residues. The CDR3, as DNA: TGTGCCAGCAGCAATCGGCAGGGCAACTATGGCTACACCTTC. It encodes CASSNRQGNYGYTF.